The source of this T cell receptor beta chain is a study of OX40 agonist ivuxolimab in advanced cancers. At the level of the study: Dose-escalation cases comprised hepatocellular carcinoma, melanoma, renal cell or head and neck cancer. Allowance was made for prior anti-PD-1, anti-PD-L1 or anti-CTLA-4 therapy, and about 40% had some. Three patients, one with hepatocellular carcinoma and two with cutaneous melanoma, achieved partial responses.

The repertoire was sequenced with immunoSEQ multiplex PCR; TCRdb's copy has only in-frame clones and lacks some. Of roughly 70,000 clones in the sample, around 85% were seen once. Sampling of blood occurred at baseline, cycle 4 day 1, and cycle 7 day 1. The CDR3 consists of 14 residues. CDR1 is KGHSH and CDR2 is LQKENI in the germline V gene. The ends were cut back, 1 base at V and 6 bases at J, with 9 bases in the middle. The receptor was derived from an adult with an advanced solid tumor such as melanoma, head and neck, liver or kidney cancer. The specimen comprised CD4+ or CD8+ T cells sorted from blood, sampled in a trial of the OX40 agonist ivuxolimab. The gene calls are TRBV18 and TRBJ2-2; maybe TRBD1 (6 bases). The CDR3 DNA follows: TGTGCCAGCTCACCACAGGGGGTCCCCGGGGAGCTGTTTTTT. Its translation is CASSPQGVPGELFF.